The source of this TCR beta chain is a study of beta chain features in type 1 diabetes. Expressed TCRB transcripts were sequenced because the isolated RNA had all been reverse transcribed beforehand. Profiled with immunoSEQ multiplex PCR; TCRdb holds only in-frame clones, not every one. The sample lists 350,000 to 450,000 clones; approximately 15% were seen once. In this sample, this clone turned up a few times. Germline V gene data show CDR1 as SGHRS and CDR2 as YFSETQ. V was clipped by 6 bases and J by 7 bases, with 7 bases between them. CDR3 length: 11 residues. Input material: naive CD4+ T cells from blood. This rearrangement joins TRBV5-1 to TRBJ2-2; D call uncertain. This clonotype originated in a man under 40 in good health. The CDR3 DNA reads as TGCGCCAGCATATATGGCGGGGAGCTGTTTTTT. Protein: CASIYGGELFF.